Below, one TCR beta chain is given with its context. No antigen is known for it. The sample comes from a study of CXCR3-negative and CXCR3-positive naive CD8 T cells. Cells that were CD45RO-CCR7+CD27+CD95- constituted naive CD8+ T cells. CDR3 length: 15 amino acids. Germline values: CDR1 SGHVS, CDR2 FQNEAQ. The method, 5' RACE with UMI labels, was used to prepare the TRB cDNA libraries. TCRdb reanalyzed the 5' RACE reads, giving one entry per CDR3 protein sequence and no DNA. The clone table shows 150,000 or so distinct CDR3 sequences, with the ten largest holding approximately 0.46%. Study-wide findings and caveats: Naive cells positive for CXCR3 carried more hydrophobic TRB CDR3s than CXCR3-negative ones. TRBV-TRBJ usage was similar across naive CXCR3 subsets but distinct in memory cells. Both naive subsets showed comparably high diversity, and memory CD8+ cells showed much lower diversity.

The rearrangement links TRBV7-8 to TRBJ2-1; the TCRdb call, TRBD1, lacks DNA for checking. Sequencing was performed on naive CXCR3- CD8+ T cells from blood. Documented subset: CD45RO-CCR7+CD27+CD95- naive CD8+ T cells lacking CXCR3 (TNR3-). This TCR was sampled from a human donor in good health. Some clones in this sample may be carry-over from other donors' samples. CDR3 sequence: CASSLGDRDIDEQFF.